These T cell receptor beta chains were read from a single sample in a study of blood T cells in healthy people across ages. TCRdb redid the calling of the 5' RACE reads with MiXCR, one entry per CDR3 protein. This table holds about 1,500,000 distinct CDR3 sequences, 28% found once. Sequenced sample: blood. These TCRs come from a woman between 25 and 40 years old in good health. CDR3s include the opening cysteine and the closing phenylalanine or tryptophan. A D gene is named only where the DNA matches it firmly. Only part of the rows carry a size: once, few, many, or a class if the clone is expanded.

v_call	d_call	clone_size	cdr3_aa
TRBV6-2/TRBV6-3	TRBD2	few	CASSYLGLAGDEQYF
TRBV28	TRBD2	many	CASSTGLAGVSLETQYF
TRBV2	NA	many	CASSDRTGNSGANVLTF
TRBV7-9	TRBD1	NA	CASSWDSNRNEQYF
TRBV7-2	NA	few	CASSLTPSQGSYEQYF
TRBV18	NA	NA	CASSQDNSGANVLTF
TRBV19	TRBD2	few	CASSGGGPVTQYF
TRBV7-2	TRBD2	NA	CASSSRVGGLAGSEQFF
TRBV15	NA	once	CATRRVPTDTRYF
TRBV28	TRBD2	NA	CASRFISGGEQYF
TRBV11-2	NA	few	CASSFPAGTSQYF
TRBV3-1	NA	NA	CASSQVKGQAGEQFF
TRBV9	NA	NA	CASSDSPNQPQHF
TRBV7-3	TRBD2	NA	CASSSRLAGGEETQYF
TRBV29-1	NA	NA	CSVSREGIYTEAFF
TRBV5-1	NA	NA	CASSTDGRAETQYF
TRBV6-1	NA	many	CASSDFGESNEKLFF
TRBV7-3	TRBD1	few	CASSPQGQGGEQYF
TRBV7-2	NA	NA	CVSSLEPPGVGIGYTF
TRBV27	NA	NA	CVSSLLAEGNEQFF
TRBV7-2	NA	NA	CASSLHPSKETQYF
TRBV27	TRBD2	NA	CATRTSGRSSYNEQFF
TRBV7-9	NA	NA	CASSGETTREEQFF
TRBV5-1	NA	few	CASSFRAALTLTSYEQYF
TRBV6-6	TRBD1	few	CASRTGGMSTDTQYF
TRBV7-2	TRBD2	NA	CASSLIGGGPYNEQFF
TRBV2	NA	NA	CASSEELAADTQYF
TRBV11-1	TRBD1	NA	CASSQTGTGSSDTQYF
TRBV6-1	TRBD1	few	CASRGDRLENSPLHF
TRBV19	NA	NA	CASSIEVASSYNEQFF
TRBV14	NA	NA	CASSQEVRDTYNEQFF
TRBV5-1	TRBD2	many	CASSLVPSGLAGVNEQFF
TRBV10-3	TRBD2	NA	CAISESQRGYNYEQYF
TRBV27	NA	many	CASSHPGSQVEQYF
TRBV18	NA	NA	CAGSPRGGDEQFF
TRBV7-2	NA	NA	CASSPYSGGTEAFF
TRBV9	NA	NA	CASSVGPVSSYEQFF
TRBV20-1	NA	NA	CSATISYEQYF